This T cell receptor beta chain was identified in a study of shared clonotypes between healthy human individuals. Turning to the study itself: Each donor contributed plates that comprised three CD4 naive, three CD4 memory, two CD8 naive and one CD8 memory.

Data came from immunoSEQ multiplex PCR; TCRdb stores just in-frame clones and leaves some out. The data show about 1.1 million clones, with around 82% seen just once and around 0.61% held by the top ten. Germline V CDR1 and CDR2: SGHTA, FQGTGA. Trimming stripped 5 bases from V and 4 bases from J, with 11 bases between. The CDR3 extends over 14 amino acids. The sequence derives from a man aged 18 to 30 in good health. Some clones in this sample may be carry-over from other donors' samples. The chain combines TRBV7-3 with TRBJ2-2; no definite D call. Sequenced sample: memory CD4+ T cells from PBMCs. This sample's subset: CD45RA-negative fraction. CDR3 DNA: TGTGCCAGCAGCGTCTACGGCTTCACCGGGGAGCTGTTTTTT. The encoded protein is CASSVYGFTGELFF.